These 22 T cell receptor beta chains share one sample of origin, sequenced in a study of OX40 agonist ivuxolimab in advanced cancers. The repertoire was sequenced with immunoSEQ multiplex PCR; TCRdb's copy has only in-frame clones and lacks some. The sample lists roughly 45,000 clones; roughly 86% were seen once. Material: CD4+ or CD8+ T cells sorted from blood, obtained in a trial of the OX40 agonist ivuxolimab. These TCRs come from an adult with an advanced solid tumor such as melanoma, head and neck, liver or kidney cancer.

This CDR3 is CAWSVMGTGNEQYF. CDR3 nucleotides: TGTGCCTGGAGTGTAATGGGGACAGGGAACGAGCAGTACTTC. V usage is TRBV30 and J usage is TRBJ2-7, with 9 bases fitting TRBD1. The V gene end was trimmed by 0 bases and the J gene end by 5 bases; junction bases not matched to a gene: 5. The length of the CDR3 is 14 residues. The V gene's germline CDR1 is GTSNPN and CDR2 SVGIG (reference sequence). The full variable domain, in which reference TRBV30 and TRBJ2-7 provide the parts outside the CDR3, is SQTIHQWPATLVQPVGSPLSLECTVEGTSNPNLYWYRQAAGRGLQLLFYSVGIGQISSEVPQNLSASRPQDRQFILSSKKLLLSDSGFYLCAWSVMGTGNEQYFGPGTRLTVT.

The V and J genes are TRBV10-3 and TRBJ1-1; D is unclear. The CDR3 is 13 residues long. CDR1 and CDR2 from the germline V gene are ENHRY and SYGVKD. With 1 base removed from V and 6 bases from J, the gap between germline ends came to 9 bases. CDR3 coding DNA: TGTGCCATCAGTGAGTACCGGACGGCTGAAGCTTTCTTT. This translates into CAISEYRTAEAFF.

The rearrangement links TRBV11-3 to TRBJ2-7, with a weak D call TRBD2 (5 bases). The CDR3 runs 14 residues. V gave up 3 bases and J gave up 0 bases, with 9 bases separating them. Germline lookup yields CDR1 SGHNT and CDR2 YENEEA. CDR3 DNA: TGTGCCAGCAGCTTCGGCGGGCCCTCCTACGAGCAGTACTTC. It codes for CASSFGGPSYEQYF.

The chain recombines TRBV7-9 with TRBJ2-7; tentatively, D is TRBD1 (5 bases). The CDR3 consists of 14 residues. Trimming took 1 base from V and 6 from J, leaving 13 bases between them. The germline V gene has CDR1 SEHNR and CDR2 FQNEAQ (reference sequence). CDR3 bases: TGTGCCAGCAGCTTAGTAGCAGGGTCTAGCGAGCAGTACTTC. Translated, it gives CASSLVAGSSEQYF.

This chain connects TRBV2 to TRBJ1-5; tentative D call: TRBD1 (6 bases). Germline lookup yields CDR1 SNHLY and CDR2 FYNNEI. This CDR3 is built from 13 residues. V was cut by 7 bases and J by 3 bases, with 10 bases left in between. DNA of the CDR3: TGTGCCAGCAATGGACAGACCAATCAGCCCCAGCATTTT. As protein: CASNGQTNQPQHF.

This rearrangement joins TRBV11-3 to TRBJ2-3; 7 bases match TRBD2. With V trimmed by 3 bases and J by 3 bases, 3 bases remained unmatched. CDR3 length: 14 amino acids. The germline gives CDR1 SGHNT, CDR2 YENEEA. This CDR3 is CASSFGGGTDTQYF. In DNA, the CDR3 is TGTGCCAGCAGCTTCGGCGGGGGAACAGATACGCAGTATTTT.

J is TRBJ1-5 and V is TRBV7-2; D not resolved. The V gene's germline CDR1 is SGHTA and CDR2 FQGNSA. The CDR3 contains 15 residues. Between the trimmed V and J ends, which lost 5 bases and 0 bases, there was a span of 11 bases. The CDR3 DNA is TGTGCCAGCAGCGCCCGGATCTATAGCAATCAGCCCCAGCATTTT. Amino acids: CASSARIYSNQPQHF.

V gene TRBV21-1 combines with J gene TRBJ2-5; the table's TRBD2 call for D was not verified on the DNA. TRBV21-1 is a documented pseudogene. The CDR3 is 14 amino acids. CDR3 nucleotide sequence: TGTGCCAGCAGCAAATACCGGGAGCAAGAGACCCAGTACTTC. Translating it yields CASSKYREQETQYF.

The V and J genes are TRBV25-1 and TRBJ1-2, with D hard to call. V was cut by 6 bases and J by 5 bases, with 10 bases left in between. This CDR3 spans 12 amino acids. CDR1 and CDR2 (germline): MGHDK, SYGVNS. CDR3 sequence: CASRRGGYGYTF. The CDR3 coding sequence is TGTGCCAGCAGAAGAGGAGGATATGGCTACACCTTC.

The chain has TRBV7-2 and TRBJ2-7; D is unclear. Looked up from germline, CDR1 is SGHTA and CDR2 is FQGNSA. Trimming removed 4 bases from V and 3 bases from J, with 10 bases in between. This CDR3 has 13 amino acids. The CDR3 loop is CASSSPGRYEQYF. The CDR3 nucleotides are TGTGCCAGCAGCTCCCCGGGCCGCTACGAGCAGTACTTC.

The chain carries TRBV6-5 and TRBJ2-5, with a weak D call TRBD1 (5 bases). In germline, CDR1 is MNHEY, CDR2 SVGAGI. The CDR3 extends over 15 amino acids. V was trimmed by 0 bases and J by 2 bases, leaving 10 bases between them. CDR3 sequence (DNA): TGTGCCAGCAGTTACTCGACCCCAGGGCAAGAGACCCAGTACTTC. Its translation: CASSYSTPGQETQYF.

The chain is built from TRBV11-2 and TRBJ1-6, with TRBD1 matching over 9 bases. The CDR3 extends over 17 amino acids. With 1 base clipped from V and 7 bases from J, the junction kept 8 bases outside the gene matches. Looked up from germline, CDR1 is SGHAT and CDR2 is FQNNGV. CDR3 nucleotide sequence: TGTGCCAGCAGCTTAGCCGGGACAGGGAATCGGAATTCACCCCTCCACTTT. Protein sequence: CASSLAGTGNRNSPLHF. The full variable domain, rest sourced from reference TRBV11-2 and TRBJ1-6, is EAGVAQSPRYKIIEKRQSVAFWCNPISGHATLYWYQQILGQGPKLLIQFQNNGVVDDSQLPKDRFSAERLKGVDSTLKIQPAKLEDSAVYLCASSLAGTGNRNSPLHFGNGTRLTVT.

The chain is built from TRBV5-4 and TRBJ2-3; 7 nucleotides line up with TRBD2. The CDR3 contains 14 residues. V dropped 7 bases and J dropped 1; count of bases not matched to a gene: 6. CDR1 is SGHNT and CDR2 is YYREEE in the germline V gene (reference sequence). This CDR3 reads CASSSGQRTDTQYF. In nucleotides, the CDR3 is TGTGCCAGCTCTAGCGGACAACGCACAGATACGCAGTATTTT.

This chain joins TRBV28 and TRBJ1-2, with D uncertain. The germline V gene encodes CDR1 MDHEN and CDR2 SYDVKM. The V end was cut by 5 bases, the J end by 4 bases, with 14 bases between. The CDR3 runs to 14 residues. CDR3 sequence reads: CASSETVVGYGYTF. The CDR3 coding sequence is TGTGCCAGCAGTGAAACGGTGGTGGGCTATGGCTACACCTTC.

This clone came up once. The chain uses TRBV19 and TRBJ2-7, with 8 bases identical to TRBD1. The CDR3 covers 15 residues. CDR1 LNHDA and CDR2 SQIVND come from the germline V gene (reference sequence). Trimming took 2 bases from V and 0 from J; bases not matched to a gene: 3. The CDR3 is CASSIRQGTSYEQYF. Here the CDR3 DNA reads TGTGCCAGTAGTATAAGACAGGGGACCTCCTACGAGCAGTACTTC.

About this clone itself: The junction departs from the called germline gene at one end, perhaps through a read error. The sample carries other DNA sequences with the same CDR3. The V gene is TRBV10-3, the J gene TRBJ2-5, with D uncertain. This CDR3 comprises 11 residues. In germline, CDR1 is ENHRY, CDR2 SYGVKD. The chain's CDR3 is CAVLVQETQYF. CDR3 bases: TGTGCAGTCCTCGTTCAAGAGACTCAGTACTTC.

The chain links TRBV30 to TRBJ1-2; no reliable D call. The CDR3 has 12 amino acids. V was pared by 3 bases and J by 8 bases, with 13 bases between. Germline CDR1 is GTSNPN and CDR2 is SVGIG (reference sequence). The chain's CDR3 is CAWSSHLGGYTF. In nucleotides, the CDR3 is TGTGCCTGGAGCTCTCACCTGGGGGGCTACACCTTC.

The chain couples TRBV7-6 to TRBJ1-4; TRBD1 matches at 11 bases. The CDR3 sequence is 16 residues long. Germline values: CDR1 SGHVS, CDR2 FNYEAQ. With 5 bases clipped from V and 4 bases from J, the junction kept 6 bases outside the gene matches. Here the CDR3 DNA reads TGTGCCAGCAGCCCCCGGACAGGGGGCGGTAATGAAAAACTGTTTTTT. It codes for CASSPRTGGGNEKLFF. Full variable domain (rest looked up from reference TRBV7-6 and TRBJ1-4): GAGVSQSPRYKVTKRGQDVALRCDPISGHVSLYWYRQALGQGPEFLTYFNYEAQQDKSGLPNDRFSAERPEGSISTLTIQRTEQRDSAMYRCASSPRTGGGNEKLFFGSGTQLSVL.

The V call is TRBV5-6, the J call TRBJ1-1, with D uncertain. This CDR3 is built from 12 residues. Trimming removed 4 bases at V and 12 bases at J, with 16 bases between. In germline, CDR1 is SGHDT, CDR2 YYEEEE. DNA for the CDR3: TGTGCCAGCAGCCGGGATCCTGCTTTGACTTTCTTT. This sequence encodes CASSRDPALTFF.

The V call is TRBV5-1, the J call TRBJ2-3; 8 nucleotides align to TRBD1. V was clipped by 0 bases and J by 0 bases; unmatched bases: 3. Germline loops: CDR1 SGHRS, CDR2 YFSETQ. This CDR3 has 16 amino acids. In DNA form, the CDR3 reads TGCGCCAGCAGCTTGGAGGGGACAGGAAGCACAGATACGCAGTATTTT. Amino acid sequence: CASSLEGTGSTDTQYF. Using reference TRBV5-1 and TRBJ2-3 for the parts outside the CDR3, the full variable domain is KAGVTQTPRYLIKTRGQQVTLSCSPISGHRSVSWYQQTPGQGLQFLFEYFSETQRNKGNFPGRFSGRQFSNSRSEMNVSTLELGDSALYLCASSLEGTGSTDTQYFGPGTRLTVL.

V gene TRBV19 combines with J gene TRBJ2-7; tentatively, D is TRBD2 (6 bases). The CDR3 loop spans 12 amino acids. Germline V gene lookup returns CDR1 LNHDA and CDR2 SQIVND (reference sequence). V dropped 7 bases and J dropped 4 bases, with 11 bases sitting between them. The DNA for the CDR3 is TGTGCCAGTAAAGGGCGGGGTTACGAGCAGTACTTC. Translation gives CASKGRGYEQYF.

The rearrangement joins TRBV7-2 to TRBJ1-1; possible D gene TRBD1, 6 bases. Trimming removed 0 bases at V and 1 base at J, with 12 bases between. CDR1 SGHTA and CDR2 FQGNSA come from the germline V gene. The CDR3 consists of 16 residues. The CDR3 nucleotides are TGTGCCAGCAGCTTAGCGGGCAGGGGAACGAACACTGAAGCTTTCTTT. Translation: CASSLAGRGTNTEAFF. The variable domain in full, with the rest retrieved from reference TRBV7-2 and TRBJ1-1, is GAGVSQSPSNKVTEKGKDVELRCDPISGHTALYWYRQSLGQGLEFLIYFQGNSAPDKSGLPSDRFSAERTGGSVSTLTIQRTQQEDSAVYLCASSLAGRGTNTEAFFGQGTRLTVV.